This T cell receptor beta chain came from a study of blood T cell repertoires in COVID-19. About the research overall: Samples came from the United States, Italy and Spain, spanning acute and convalescent COVID-19. Sources were T cells, B-cell-depleted T cells, or PBMCs; the material itself was cDNA or gDNA.

In the study's own analysis: Reference gene primer amplification yielded estimated nucleated cell counts. Produced via immunoSEQ multiplex PCR; TCRdb's table is partial and in-frame only. The DNA gave D and trimming, while V, J and clone size come from that table. The sample carries some 290,000 clones, just under 90% recorded once. CDR1 and CDR2 from the germline V gene are SGHVS and FNYEAQ. The V segment lost 3 bases and the J segment 1 base; nucleotides outside the gene matches: 19. This CDR3 region has 21 residues. Seattle patients were enrolled while actively infected and followed longitudinally.

Sequenced sample: peripheral blood. The chain uses TRBV7-6 and TRBJ1-5; 9 nucleotides agree with TRBD1. The sequence came from a woman aged 30 to 39 with COVID-19, enrolled during active disease. Here the CDR3 reads CASSFPPGQGPSLISNQPQHF. In DNA, the CDR3 is TGTGCCAGCAGCTTCCCCCCAGGACAGGGGCCATCTCTAATCAGCAATCAGCCCCAGCATTTT.